The next 24 T cell receptor beta chains were all read from a single sample in a study of technical replicates of blood from a few donors (TCRdb year 2017). Receptors were amplified or captured by the immunoSEQ multiplex PCR assay. TCRdb mirrors the immuneACCESS table, restricted to in-frame sequences. Some clones are absent from its copies; in checked studies, under half trace to an unresolved V gene, and the reason for the others is unknown. For this sample the table gives around 78,000 clones, of which approximately 95% were detected only once. Under 0.3% of the sample is taken by the ten largest. Specimen: T cells isolated from PBMCs. These receptors all come from a human donor in good health.

The V and J genes are TRBV10-3 and TRBJ1-2, with D maybe TRBD1 (5 bases). With 9 bases removed from V and 0 bases from J, the gap between germline ends came to 14 bases. The CDR3 is 14 residues long. The germline CDR1 and CDR2 sequences are ENHRY and SYGVKD. The CDR3 spells CAISTGLPNYGYTF. The CDR3 DNA follows: TGTGCCATAAGCACAGGTCTTCCTAACTATGGCTACACCTTC.

The chain is built from TRBV6-1 and TRBJ2-3, with 9 bases identical to TRBD1. V gave up 4 bases and J gave up 5 bases; unmatched junction bases: 10. This CDR3 has 16 amino acids. The germline CDR1 and CDR2 sequences are MNHNS and SASEGT. Written as DNA, the CDR3 is TGTGCCAGCAGTGCATACGGGACAGGGTATCAAGATACGCAGTATTTT. Amino acid sequence: CASSAYGTGYQDTQYF.

This rearrangement joins TRBV28 to TRBJ2-7; D remains unclear. Germline CDR1 MDHEN, CDR2 SYDVKM. This CDR3 region has 15 residues. With 6 bases removed from V and 3 bases from J, the gap between germline ends came to 18 bases. In DNA, the CDR3 is TGTGCCAGCAGATCCCCGGTTTACAGAGACTACGAGCAGTACTTC. Translated, it gives CASRSPVYRDYEQYF.

This rearrangement joins TRBV18 to TRBJ2-7, with D uncertain. CDR1 and CDR2 (germline): KGHSH, LQKENI. The CDR3 covers 12 residues. The V end lost 3 bases, the J end lost 2 bases, and 5 bases lay between the germline ends. DNA of the CDR3: TGTGCCAGCTCACCTCAAACCTACGAGCAGTACTTC. Its protein product is CASSPQTYEQYF.

This CDR3 reads CASSQDRGSYGYTF. The CDR3 DNA follows: TGCGCCAGCAGCCAGGACAGGGGATCTTATGGCTACACCTTC. The chain uses TRBV5-1 and TRBJ1-2; 9 nucleotides line up with TRBD1. The CDR3 covers 14 residues. CDR1 is SGHRS and CDR2 is YFSETQ in the germline V gene. V lost 4 bases, J lost 5 bases, and 6 bases stayed unmatched.

This clone was seen only once. This chain links TRBV7-9 with TRBJ2-1; D gene unclear. The CDR3 contains 12 residues. Germline V gene lookup returns CDR1 SEHNR and CDR2 FQNEAQ (reference sequence). Trimming removed 3 bases at V and 8 bases at J, with 8 bases between. The CDR3 sequence is CASSFVPDEQFF. Written as DNA, the CDR3 is TGTGCCAGCAGCTTCGTTCCGGATGAGCAGTTCTTC.

V gene TRBV6-4 combines with J gene TRBJ1-1; D remains ambiguous. V lost 4 bases and J 6 bases, leaving 12 bases between the germline ends. The CDR3 contains 13 residues. CDR1 and CDR2 (germline): MRHNA, SNTAGT. CDR3 region: CASSVRGGAEAFF. DNA for the CDR3: TGTGCCAGCAGTGTTCGGGGTGGGGCTGAAGCTTTCTTT.

The chain is built from TRBV27 and TRBJ2-1; possible D gene TRBD2, 5 bases. Per the germline V gene, CDR1 is MNHEY and CDR2 is SMNVEV (reference sequence). Trimming took off 0 bases at V and 4 bases at J, with 13 bases between the two ends. This CDR3 has 16 residues. The CDR3 region is CASSLSFRPGYNEQFF. In DNA form, the CDR3 reads TGTGCCAGCAGTTTATCTTTTAGACCGGGGTACAATGAGCAGTTCTTC.

This chain connects TRBV7-2 to TRBJ2-3, with TRBD1 matching 8 bases. The J segment lost 5 bases and the V segment lost 1 base, leaving 11 bases of the junction unmatched. The CDR3 is 17 amino acids. Germline lookup yields CDR1 SGHTA and CDR2 FQGNSA. CDR3 DNA: TGTGCCAGCAGCTTAGAAGGGGCAGGGGGCCTTAGAGATACGCAGTATTTT. Its protein product is CASSLEGAGGLRDTQYF.

The chain is built from TRBV28 and TRBJ2-7; 7 bases agree with TRBD2. The CDR3 has 15 amino acids. Per the germline V gene, CDR1 is MDHEN and CDR2 is SYDVKM. Unmatched junction bases numbered 5, after V lost 2 bases and J lost 1 base. In nucleotides, the CDR3 is TGTGCCAGCAGTTTACCCCGGGAGGTGTCCTACGAGCAGTACTTC. This gives the protein CASSLPREVSYEQYF.

The V call is TRBV6-6, the J call TRBJ1-1; TRBD1 is a possible D gene (6 bases). The CDR3 runs 15 residues. The germline V gene encodes CDR1 MNHNY and CDR2 SVGAGI (reference sequence). Trimming cost V 2 bases and J 4 bases, with 14 bases left between them. CDR3 loop: CASSYPGGGGTEAFF. The DNA for the CDR3 is TGTGCCAGCAGTTACCCGGGGGGGGGCGGCACTGAAGCTTTCTTT.

This chain connects TRBV7-9 to TRBJ1-2; 10 positions agree with TRBD1. The CDR3 is made up of 15 amino acids. Per germline, CDR1 SEHNR and CDR2 FQNEAQ (reference sequence). J gave up 4 bases and V 3 bases, and 5 bases lay outside the gene matches. As DNA, the CDR3 is TGTGCCAGCAGCTTTGGGGGACAGGGGTCCTATGGCTACACCTTC. Translated: CASSFGGQGSYGYTF. Drawing the rest from reference TRBV7-9 and TRBJ1-2, the complete variable domain is DTGVSQNPRHKITKRGQNVTFRCDPISEHNRLYWYRQTLGQGPEFLTYFQNEAQLEKSRLLSDRFSAERPKGSFSTLEIQRTEQGDSAMYLCASSFGGQGSYGYTFGSGTRLTVV.

The chain couples TRBV4-1 to TRBJ1-3, with D uncertain. The CDR3 covers 15 residues. The V end lost 4 bases, the J end lost 0 bases, and 10 bases lay between the germline ends. The germline gives CDR1 MGHRA, CDR2 YSYEKL. CDR3 in DNA: TGCGCCAGCAGCCGCCCTTGGAGCTCTGGAAACACCATATATTTT. Protein sequence: CASSRPWSSGNTIYF.

This clone came up a few times. V and J are TRBV30 and TRBJ1-1; 8 bases agree with TRBD1. Germline V gene lookup returns CDR1 GTSNPN and CDR2 SVGIG (reference sequence). This CDR3 comprises 13 residues. V was pared by 8 bases and J by 10 bases, with 15 bases of the junction left unmatched. The CDR3 reads CALIGAGGSLAFF. CDR3 nucleotide sequence: TGTGCCCTGATTGGGGCAGGGGGCTCCCTAGCTTTCTTT.

J is TRBJ2-2 and V is TRBV23-1; D is undetermined. TRBV23-1 is an open reading frame whose function is uncertain. The CDR3 totals 15 residues. Between the trimmed V and J ends, which lost 5 bases and 0 bases, there was a span of 10 bases. The CDR3 spells CASSIEFANTGELFF. The CDR3 DNA reads TGCGCCAGCAGTATCGAGTTCGCGAACACCGGGGAGCTGTTTTTT.

The rearrangement links TRBV6-4 to TRBJ1-2, with 7 positions matching TRBD1. The CDR3 is made up of 14 amino acids. Trimming took 5 bases from V and 2 from J; bases not matched to a gene: 5. Germline-derived CDR1 and CDR2 are MRHNA and SNTAGT. The CDR3 DNA is TGTGCCAGCAGTCGGGTCAGGGGGAACTATGGCTACACCTTC. Translation gives CASSRVRGNYGYTF.

The CDR3 DNA sequence: TGTGCCAGCAGCTTGGGGGGGTTGCTCCAACACTCTGGAAACACCATATATTTT. Translated, it gives CASSLGGLLQHSGNTIYF. This sequence joins TRBV7-9 and TRBJ1-3; possible D gene TRBD1, 5 bases. CDR3 length: 18 amino acids. Trimming took 3 bases from V and 0 from J, leaving 18 bases between them. The V gene's germline CDR1 is SEHNR and CDR2 FQNEAQ (reference sequence).

V and J are TRBV7-8 and TRBJ1-2, with a tentative D call TRBD1 (5 bases). The CDR3 is 13 residues long. CDR1 is SGHVS, CDR2 FQNEAQ, per germline. Trimming removed 3 bases at V and 6 bases at J, with 11 bases between. CDR3 loop: CASSFRGEDGYTF. The CDR3 DNA follows: TGTGCCAGCAGCTTCCGGGGGGAGGATGGCTACACCTTC. Combining the CDR3 with reference TRBV7-8 and TRBJ1-2 gives the whole variable domain GAGVSQSPRYKVAKRGQDVALRCDPISGHVSLFWYQQALGQGPEFLTYFQNEAQLDKSGLPSDRFFAERPEGSVSTLKIQRTQQEDSAVYLCASSFRGEDGYTFGSGTRLTVV.

The rearrangement uses TRBV5-6 and TRBJ2-7, with 8 bases fitting TRBD1. V trimming: 3 bases; J trimming: 6 bases; junction bases outside the gene matches: 8. Germline V gives CDR1 SGHDT, CDR2 YYEEEE. CDR3 length: 14 residues. The CDR3 sequence: CASSSGGRTLEQYF. CDR3 sequence (DNA): TGTGCCAGCAGCTCAGGGGGCAGGACCCTCGAGCAGTACTTC.

V usage is TRBV27 and J usage is TRBJ1-4; D might be TRBD1 (6 bases). V lost 3 bases and J 6 bases, leaving 11 bases between the germline ends. Germline values: CDR1 MNHEY, CDR2 SMNVEV (reference sequence). The CDR3 contains 14 residues. The CDR3 DNA reads as TGTGCCAGCAGTTTCTACTCAGGGGATGAAAAACTGTTTTTT. The encoded protein is CASSFYSGDEKLFF.

V is TRBV6-1 and J is TRBJ2-1, with a tentative D call TRBD1 (6 bases). Trimming took off 5 bases at V and 1 base at J, with 12 bases between the two ends. The CDR3 extends over 15 amino acids. Germline lookup yields CDR1 MNHNS and CDR2 SASEGT. The CDR3 is CASSQGMESYNEQFF. DNA of the CDR3: TGTGCCAGCAGTCAGGGGATGGAGTCCTACAATGAGCAGTTCTTC.

This chain uses TRBV15 with TRBJ1-1; D unclear. This CDR3 has 13 residues. Germline-derived CDR1 and CDR2 are LNHNV and YYDKDF (reference sequence). Trimming removed 0 bases from V and 2 bases from J, with 4 bases in between. CDR3 residues: CATSRDLNTEAFF. The CDR3 nucleotides read TGTGCCACCAGCAGAGATCTCAACACTGAAGCTTTCTTT.

V and J are TRBV19 and TRBJ2-7; TRBD1 matches at 8 bases. With V trimmed by 5 bases and J by 4 bases, 13 bases remained unmatched. The CDR3 runs to 16 residues. CDR1 is LNHDA and CDR2 is SQIVND in the germline V gene (reference sequence). The CDR3 here is CASSPTGVYVQYEQYF. CDR3 in DNA: TGTGCCAGTAGTCCGACAGGGGTGTACGTGCAGTACGAGCAGTACTTC.

The chain combines TRBV11-3 with TRBJ2-7, with 8 bases fitting TRBD1. V dropped 5 bases and J dropped 1; count of bases not matched to a gene: 10. From germline, CDR1 is SGHNT and CDR2 YENEEA. This CDR3 has 16 residues. CDR3 DNA sequence: TGTGCCAGCAGCCTAGCCGGGACAGGTGGGTCCTACGAGCAGTACTTC. Translation: CASSLAGTGGSYEQYF.